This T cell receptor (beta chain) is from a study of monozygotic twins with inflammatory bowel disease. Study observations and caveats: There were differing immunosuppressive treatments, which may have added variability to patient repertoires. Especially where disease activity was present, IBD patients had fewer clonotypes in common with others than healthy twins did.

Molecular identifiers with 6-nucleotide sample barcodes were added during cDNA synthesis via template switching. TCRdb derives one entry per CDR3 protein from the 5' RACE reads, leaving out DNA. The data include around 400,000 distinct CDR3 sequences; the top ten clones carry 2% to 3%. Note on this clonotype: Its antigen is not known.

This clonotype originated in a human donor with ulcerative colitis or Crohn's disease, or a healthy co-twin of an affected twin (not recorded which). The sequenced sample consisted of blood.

CDR3: CASSLSTDNSPLHF. V and J are TRBV28 and TRBJ1-6. CDR3 length: 14 residues. Looked up from germline, CDR1 is MDHEN and CDR2 is SYDVKM.